This T cell receptor beta chain came from a study of shared clonotypes between healthy human individuals. The germline CDR1 and CDR2 sequences are MGHRA and YSYEKL. The V gene end was trimmed by 0 bases and the J gene end by 4 bases; junction bases not matched to a gene: 6. The CDR3 is 16 residues long. As concerns this clone: Its target is unknown.

Study-wide points: Non-shared clonotypes had lower generation probabilities than clonotypes shared by all four sorted-subset donors.

CD4+ cells underwent separation, giving CD45RA+ naive and CD45RA-negative memory subsets. Produced via immunoSEQ multiplex PCR; TCRdb's table is partial and in-frame only. This table holds about 520,000 clones, around 96% found once. The chain combines TRBV4-1 with TRBJ2-3; 8 nucleotides agree with TRBD2. The sequencing input was naive CD4+ T cells sorted from blood. Specified subset: CD45RA+ positively selected. The sequence was collected from a woman in her 30s in good health. The CDR3 sequence is CASSQDPAGVSDTQYF. The CDR3 DNA reads TGCGCCAGCAGCCAAGATCCAGCGGGAGTGTCAGATACGCAGTATTTT.